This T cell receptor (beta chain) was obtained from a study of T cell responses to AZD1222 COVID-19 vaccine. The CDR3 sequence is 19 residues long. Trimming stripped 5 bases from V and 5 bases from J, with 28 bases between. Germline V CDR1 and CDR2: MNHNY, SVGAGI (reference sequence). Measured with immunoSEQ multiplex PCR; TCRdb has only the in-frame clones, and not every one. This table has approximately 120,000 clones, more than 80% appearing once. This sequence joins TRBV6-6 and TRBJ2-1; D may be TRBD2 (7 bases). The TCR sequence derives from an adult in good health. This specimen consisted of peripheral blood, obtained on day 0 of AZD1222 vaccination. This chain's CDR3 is CASSQQGLTGTIKNNEQFF. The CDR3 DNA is TGTGCCAGCAGTCAGCAGGGTCTTACAGGGACTATCAAGAACAATGAGCAGTTCTTC.